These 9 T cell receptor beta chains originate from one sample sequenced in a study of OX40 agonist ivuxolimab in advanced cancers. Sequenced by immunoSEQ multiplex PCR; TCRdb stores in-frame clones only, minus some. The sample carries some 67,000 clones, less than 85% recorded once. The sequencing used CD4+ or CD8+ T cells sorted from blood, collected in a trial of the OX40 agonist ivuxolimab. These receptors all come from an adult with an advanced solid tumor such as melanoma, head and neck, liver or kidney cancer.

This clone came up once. CDR3: CATSRDLGGSPYEQYF. Here the CDR3 DNA reads TGTGCCACCAGCAGAGATTTGGGGGGCAGTCCCTACGAGCAGTACTTC. The chain couples TRBV15 to TRBJ2-7; D tentatively fits TRBD1 or TRBD2 (6 bases each). Germline V gene lookup returns CDR1 LNHNV and CDR2 YYDKDF (reference sequence). Trimming left V 0 bases short and J 2 bases short, with 14 bases between. The CDR3 is 16 residues long.

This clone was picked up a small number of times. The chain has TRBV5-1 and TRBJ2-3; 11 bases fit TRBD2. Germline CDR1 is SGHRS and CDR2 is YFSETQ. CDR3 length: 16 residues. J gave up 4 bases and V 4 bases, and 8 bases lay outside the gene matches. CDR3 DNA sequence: TGCGCCAGCAGCATCCCTACTAGCGGGAGCTCAGATACGCAGTATTTT. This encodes CASSIPTSGSSDTQYF.

The CDR3: CASSLSLAGGTHEQFF. The CDR3 nucleotides read TGCGCCAGCAGCTTGAGTCTAGCGGGGGGGACCCATGAGCAGTTCTTC. V and J are TRBV5-1 and TRBJ2-1; 12 nucleotides align to TRBD2. V was clipped by 1 base and J by 8 bases; unmatched bases: 7. Germline CDR1 is SGHRS and CDR2 is YFSETQ. There are 16 residues in the CDR3.

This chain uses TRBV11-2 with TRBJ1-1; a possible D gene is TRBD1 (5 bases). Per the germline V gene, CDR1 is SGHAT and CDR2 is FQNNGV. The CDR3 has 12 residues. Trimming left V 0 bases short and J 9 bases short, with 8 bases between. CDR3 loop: CASSLDEGQAFF. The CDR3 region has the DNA TGTGCCAGCAGCTTAGATGAGGGGCAAGCTTTCTTT.

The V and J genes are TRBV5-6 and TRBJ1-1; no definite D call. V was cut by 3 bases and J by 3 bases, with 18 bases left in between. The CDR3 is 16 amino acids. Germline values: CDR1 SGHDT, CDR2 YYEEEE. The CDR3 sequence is CASSSWVGSWDTEAFF. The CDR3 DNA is TGTGCCAGCAGCTCTTGGGTCGGCAGCTGGGACACTGAAGCTTTCTTT.

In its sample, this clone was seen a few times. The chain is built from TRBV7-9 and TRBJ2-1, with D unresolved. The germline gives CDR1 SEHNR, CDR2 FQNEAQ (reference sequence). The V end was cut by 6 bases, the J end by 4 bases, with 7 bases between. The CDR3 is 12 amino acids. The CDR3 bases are TGTGCCAGCAGTGAACCTTACAATGAGCAGTTCTTC. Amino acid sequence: CASSEPYNEQFF.

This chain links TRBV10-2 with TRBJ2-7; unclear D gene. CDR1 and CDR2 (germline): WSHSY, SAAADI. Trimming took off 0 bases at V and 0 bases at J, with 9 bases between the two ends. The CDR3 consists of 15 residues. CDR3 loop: CASSESNSLSYEQYF. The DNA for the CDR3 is TGCGCCAGCAGTGAGTCAAACAGCCTCTCCTACGAGCAGTACTTC.

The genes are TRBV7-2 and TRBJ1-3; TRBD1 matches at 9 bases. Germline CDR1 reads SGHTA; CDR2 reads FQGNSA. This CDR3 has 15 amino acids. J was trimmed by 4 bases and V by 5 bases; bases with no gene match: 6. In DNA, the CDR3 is TGTGCCAGCAGCCGGGTTGGACAGGGGGGAAACACCATATATTTT. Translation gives CASSRVGQGGNTIYF.

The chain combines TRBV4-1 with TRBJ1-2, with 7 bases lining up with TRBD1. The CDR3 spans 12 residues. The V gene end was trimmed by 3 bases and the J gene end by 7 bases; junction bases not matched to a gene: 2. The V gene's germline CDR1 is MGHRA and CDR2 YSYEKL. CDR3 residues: CASSQGQFGYTF. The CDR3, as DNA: TGCGCCAGCAGCCAGGGACAGTTTGGCTACACCTTC.